This T cell receptor (beta chain) came from a study of radiotherapy plus CTLA-4 blockade in lung cancer. CDR1 is LNHDA, CDR2 SQIVND, per germline (reference sequence). The CDR3 length is 14 residues. V shed 11 bases and J shed 0 bases, with 14 bases lying between them. The data were produced by immunoSEQ multiplex PCR, yet TCRdb's version contains in-frame clones alone and is incomplete. The data show 81,000 or so clones, more than 80% seen once. This clone showed up just once. The sample in question was peripheral blood, obtained from a patient treated with radiotherapy plus ipilimumab. This rearrangement joins TRBV19 to TRBJ1-5; a possible D gene is TRBD1 (6 bases). The TCR comes from a human donor with non-small cell lung cancer who had stable disease on radiotherapy plus ipilimumab. The CDR3 DNA follows: TGTGCCGGGGGGACACCCTATAGCAATCAGCCCCAGCATTTT. This sequence encodes CAGGTPYSNQPQHF.